This is a list of T cell receptor beta chains from one sample in a study of shared clonotypes between healthy human individuals. Assay: immunoSEQ multiplex PCR; the TCRdb copy retains only in-frame clones and omits some. The sample comprises approximately 180,000 clones, roughly 91% of which are singletons, and approximately 0.07% rests with the top ten. The sequencing sample was made of naive CD4+ T cells sorted from blood. The source of these receptors is a woman aged 30 to 39 in good health. Each CDR3 is given with its conserved first and last residue. The order of the fields is D gene, J gene, V gene, clone size, CDR3 DNA, CDR3 protein. A D gene is named only where the DNA matches it firmly. Rows may omit the clone size; those that give it use once, few, many or a size class.

TRBD2 | TRBJ2-2 | TRBV19 | - | TGTGCCAGTAGGATCTATGCGGGAGTCACCGGGGAGCTGTTTTTT | CASRIYAGVTGELFF
- | TRBJ2-2 | TRBV19 | - | TGTGCCAGTAGTATGGGCAGGGGAGTTGTCGGGGAGCTGTTTTTT | CASSMGRGVVGELFF
TRBD1 | TRBJ2-1 | TRBV18 | once | TGTGCCAGCTCGCCGGGACAGGGGGTCGGTGAGCAGTTCTTC | CASSPGQGVGEQFF
TRBD1 | TRBJ1-3 | TRBV5-8 | - | TGTGCCAGCAGCTCATACCCTAGGACAGGGCCCGGAAACACCATATATTTT | CASSSYPRTGPGNTIYF
- | TRBJ1-4 | TRBV25-1 | - | TGTGCCAGCAGTGAAGGACACCTTGAAAAACTGTTTTTT | CASSEGHLEKLFF
TRBD2 | TRBJ2-1 | TRBV5-4 | - | TGTGCCAGCAGCTTGGCCTCTAGCGGAAGCTACTACAATGAGCAGTTCTTC | CASSLASSGSYYNEQFF
TRBD1 | TRBJ1-4 | TRBV5-1 | - | TGCGCCAGCAGCCGTGGACAGGGTAGCGAAAAACTGTTTTTT | CASSRGQGSEKLFF
TRBD1 | TRBJ2-7 | TRBV7-9 | - | TGTGCCAGCAGCTTAACAGGGGTCTACGAGCAGTACTTC | CASSLTGVYEQYF
TRBD1 | TRBJ1-2 | TRBV20-1 | - | TGCAGTGCTAGGGACAGGACCACGCACACCTTC | CSARDRTTHTF
TRBD1 | TRBJ1-6 | TRBV7-9 | once | TGTGCCAGCAGCAAGACAGGGGCGCGGGGTTCCTATAATTCACCCCTCCACTTT | CASSKTGARGSYNSPLHF
TRBD2 | TRBJ2-5 | TRBV19 | - | TGTGCCAGTAGTATGGCTAGCGGGAGAGAGACCCAGTACTTC | CASSMASGRETQYF
- | TRBJ1-1 | TRBV10-3 | once | TGTGCCATCAGTGGATTTGGGGAGCACCCTGAAGCTTTCTTT | CAISGFGEHPEAFF
TRBD1 | TRBJ2-7 | TRBV6-1 | - | TGTGCCAGCAGTCAATACAGGGGGATTACCTACGAGCAGTACTTC | CASSQYRGITYEQYF